This entry features one T cell receptor beta chain sequence. Measured with immunoSEQ multiplex PCR; TCRdb has only the in-frame clones, and not every one. The sample lists some 260,000 clones; 88% were seen once. The data were obtained in a study of blood T cell repertoires in COVID-19. Study-level background: The cDNA or gDNA used as material had been derived from T cells, B-cell-depleted T cells, or PBMCs.

Trimming removed 2 bases from V and 2 bases from J, with 3 bases in between. This CDR3 comprises 12 residues. From germline, CDR1 is LGHDT and CDR2 YNNKEL (reference sequence). The material sequenced was peripheral blood. V is TRBV3-1 (or the pseudogene TRBV3-2) and J is TRBJ1-2; D unresolved. This receptor was obtained from a woman in her seventies with COVID-19, enrolled during active disease. This chain's CDR3 is CASSQINYGYTF. CDR3 in DNA: TGTGCCAGCAGCCAAATAAACTATGGCTACACCTTC.